The 21 T cell receptor beta chains presented below share a single source sample, sequenced in a study of response to subunit inactivated influenza vaccine. TCRdb itself ran the RT-PCR reads through MiXCR, one entry per CDR3 protein. Of about 480,000 distinct CDR3 sequences listed, 13% are singletons. The sample consisted of PBMCs from blood, taken about 6 weeks after vaccination. The receptors were sampled from a man aged 50 to 59 who received an inactivated influenza vaccine.

CDR3 DNA: TGTGCCAGCAGCTCCAGGACACGATCTAACTATGGCTACACCTTC. Protein: CASSSRTRSNYGYTF. V usage is TRBV7-2 and J usage is TRBJ1-2; D might be TRBD1 (5 bases). The germline gives CDR1 SGHTA, CDR2 FQGNSA. This CDR3 has 15 residues. Trimming stripped 4 bases from V and 0 bases from J, with 12 bases between.

This clonotype has a handful of counts. The chain carries TRBV7-8 and TRBJ2-5, with a tentative D call TRBD2 (5 bases). Trimming pared 5 bases from V and 5 bases from J, leaving 12 bases between. Germline-derived CDR1 and CDR2 are SGHVS and FQNEAQ. This CDR3 contains 13 residues. This CDR3 reads CASSIGLRETQYF. The DNA for the CDR3 is TGTGCCAGCAGCATCGGACTGCGGGAGACCCAGTACTTC.

This clonotype has more than one count but fewer than ten. The chain has TRBV12-3 or TRBV12-4 and TRBJ2-5; 11 bases line up with TRBD2. CDR3 length equals 15 residues. Trimming removed 3 bases from V and 2 bases from J; junction bases left unmatched: 2. CDR3 nucleotides: TGTGCCAGCAGTTTGACTAGCGGGGCTCAAGAGACCCAGTACTTC. Translation gives CASSLTSGAQETQYF.

This clonotype is a singleton in its sample. The V and J genes are TRBV30 and TRBJ2-7; 8 nucleotides align to TRBD1. This CDR3 has 12 amino acids. CDR1 GTSNPN and CDR2 SVGIG come from the germline V gene (reference sequence). V dropped 3 bases and J dropped 6; count of bases not matched to a gene: 4. The CDR3 here is CAWRATGVEQYF. CDR3 nucleotides: TGTGCCTGGAGGGCGACAGGGGTCGAGCAGTACTTC.

The rearrangement uses TRBV6-2 or TRBV6-3 and TRBJ2-7; TRBD1 is a possible D gene (5 bases). CDR3 length: 13 amino acids. Deletions cut 7 bases from V and 3 bases from J, with 13 bases between. The germline V gene has CDR1 MNHEY and CDR2 SVGEGT. CDR3 in amino acids: CASNLDTYYEQYF. CDR3 in DNA: TGTGCCAGCAATCTGGACACTTACTACGAGCAGTACTTC.

In this sample, this clonotype turned up many times. The rearrangement joins TRBV20-1 to TRBJ2-3; 10 bases are shared with TRBD2. There are 17 residues in the CDR3. V lost 2 bases to trimming and J lost 1 base; unmatched junction nucleotides: 9. The germline gives CDR1 DFQATT, CDR2 SNEGSKA (reference sequence). CDR3 in amino acids: CSARLAGENRGTDTQYF. As DNA, the CDR3 is TGCAGTGCTAGACTAGCGGGAGAGAACCGGGGCACAGATACGCAGTATTTT.

This clonotype was seen more than once but under ten times. CDR3 bases: TGTGCCAGCAGCGCGCGGGGGGCTAGCGCGAACCTGGGTAATGAGCAGTTCTTC. Amino acid sequence: CASSARGASANLGNEQFF. The chain links TRBV9 to TRBJ2-1, with 8 bases that match TRBD2. V dropped 3 bases and J dropped 7; count of bases not matched to a gene: 18. The CDR3 length is 18 residues. Germline V lookup: CDR1 SGDLS, CDR2 YYNGEE.

This clonotype was detected only a few times. This chain links TRBV29-1 with TRBJ2-2, with 8 bases matching TRBD1. The CDR3 sequence is 15 residues long. Germline CDR1 and CDR2: SQVTM and ANQGSEA. After removal of 2 bases from V and 8 bases from J, the junction contained 10 bases not matched to a gene. The DNA for the CDR3 is TGCAGCGTTGAATCGCCAGGGGGCGCTTCAGGGGAGCTGTTTTTT. Residues: CSVESPGGASGELFF.

For this clonotype: This may be a read error: a much more frequent sequence differs by one nucleotide. CDR3 sequence reads: CARRTGEDDEQFF. CDR3 bases: TGTGCCAGGAGGACAGGGGAGGATGATGAGCAGTTCTTC. The rearrangement joins TRBV6-2 or TRBV6-3 to TRBJ2-1; 9 bases match TRBD1. CDR1 and CDR2 from the germline V gene are MNHEY and SVGEGT. The J segment lost 8 bases and the V segment lost 9 bases, leaving 8 bases of the junction unmatched. The CDR3 extends over 13 amino acids.

This clonotype was detected only a few times. The gene calls are TRBV29-1 and TRBJ1-2, with unresolved D. V lost 6 bases and J lost 4, with 15 bases in between. This CDR3 is 13 amino acids long. Germline loops: CDR1 SQVTM, CDR2 ANQGSEA. CDR3 nucleotide sequence: TGCAGCGTGAGTTCTCTGACGGGCTATGGCTACACCTTC. Amino acids: CSVSSLTGYGYTF.

The chain is built from TRBV28 and TRBJ2-1, with 10 bases fitting TRBD2. The junction had 5 bases not matched to a gene; V was cut back by 4 bases and J by 2 bases. Germline loops: CDR1 MDHEN, CDR2 SYDVKM. This CDR3 is built from 16 residues. CDR3 in amino acids: CASSSLSGGAYNEQFF. The CDR3 coding sequence is TGTGCCAGCAGTTCTCTAAGCGGGGGGGCCTACAATGAGCAGTTCTTC.

This clonotype was recorded many times. The chain's CDR3 is CSVRVGARVDEQFF. The CDR3 nucleotides read TGCAGCGTTAGAGTCGGGGCGCGAGTCGATGAGCAGTTCTTC. V gene TRBV29-1 combines with J gene TRBJ2-1; D tentatively fits TRBD1 or TRBD2 (5 bases each). V shed 5 bases and J shed 8 bases, with 19 bases lying between them. The length of the CDR3 is 14 residues. In germline, CDR1 is SQVTM, CDR2 ANQGSEA.

This clonotype was counted many times. The DNA of the CDR3 is TGTGCCACCAGTGACTCAACTCCGGGACTAGCGTATGAGCAGTTCTTC. As protein: CATSDSTPGLAYEQFF. This rearrangement joins TRBV24-1 to TRBJ2-1; 10 positions match TRBD2. The CDR3 has 16 amino acids. Germline CDR1 and CDR2: KGHDR and SFDVKD. With 4 bases clipped from V and 8 bases from J, the junction kept 10 bases outside the gene matches.

J is TRBJ2-7 and V is TRBV3-1; D may be TRBD1 (5 bases). The germline V gene encodes CDR1 LGHDT and CDR2 YNNKEL (reference sequence). This CDR3 spans 14 amino acids. Trimming removed 4 bases at V and 5 bases at J, with 15 bases between. CDR3 sequence reads: CASSPPSRANEQYF. CDR3 nucleotide sequence: TGTGCCAGCAGCCCTCCGAGCAGGGCAAACGAGCAGTACTTC.

The V call is TRBV5-1, the J call TRBJ2-3, with D unclear. Germline V lookup: CDR1 SGHRS, CDR2 YFSETQ. The ends were cut back, 4 bases at V and 0 bases at J, with 9 bases in the middle. The CDR3 consists of 14 residues. In nucleotides, the CDR3 is TGCGCCAGCAGCACAACGTCTAGCACAGATACGCAGTATTTT. Its protein is CASSTTSSTDTQYF.

This clonotype was counted at least ten times. The chain recombines TRBV28 with TRBJ2-1; TRBD2 agrees at 8 bases. Germline V gene sequence: CDR1 MDHEN, CDR2 SYDVKM. This CDR3 region has 15 residues. V was clipped by 3 bases and J by 7 bases; unmatched bases: 8. This CDR3 reads CASSFTGGGRNEQFF. The CDR3 DNA reads TGTGCCAGCAGTTTTACCGGGGGGGGCCGGAATGAGCAGTTCTTC.

The rearrangement links TRBV24-1 to TRBJ2-3; D unresolved. Trimming shortened V by 0 bases and J by 6 bases, and 6 bases separated the two germline ends. Per the germline V gene, CDR1 is KGHDR and CDR2 is SFDVKD. The CDR3 is made up of 13 amino acids. For the CDR3, the DNA is TGTGCCACCAGTGATTTGACTGTTGATACGCAGTATTTT. The encoded protein is CATSDLTVDTQYF.

This clonotype came up a few times. The chain couples TRBV29-1 to TRBJ2-1, with TRBD1 matching over 8 bases. CDR1 and CDR2 from the germline V gene are SQVTM and ANQGSEA. V dropped 4 bases and J dropped 7; count of bases not matched to a gene: 6. The CDR3 is 13 residues long. For the CDR3, the DNA is TGCAGCGTTGCAGGACAGGGTAGGAATGAGCAGTTCTTC. This translates into CSVAGQGRNEQFF.

The J gene is TRBJ2-2, the V gene TRBV9; 11 positions match TRBD1. J lost 5 bases, V lost 2 bases, and 5 bases had no gene match. Per germline, CDR1 SGDLS and CDR2 YYNGEE. The CDR3 contains 16 residues. As DNA, the CDR3 is TGTGCCAGCAGCGTCGGGACAGGGGGAAGGACCGGGGAGCTGTTTTTT. Translating it yields CASSVGTGGRTGELFF.

The chain links TRBV5-1 to TRBJ1-1; 10 positions match TRBD1. This CDR3 spans 14 amino acids. V shed 4 bases and J 11 bases; nucleotides not matched to a gene: 11. The germline CDR1 and CDR2 sequences are SGHRS and YFSETQ. Here the CDR3 reads CASSPRQGARYAFF. The CDR3 region has the DNA TGCGCCAGCAGCCCGAGACAGGGGGCGCGGTATGCTTTCTTT.

This clonotype was observed a few times. This chain joins TRBV9 and TRBJ2-3, with a weak D call TRBD2 (7 bases). Per germline, CDR1 SGDLS and CDR2 YYNGEE. The CDR3 length is 15 residues. The ends were cut back, 3 bases at V and 2 bases at J, with 13 bases in the middle. CDR3 nucleotide sequence: TGTGCCAGCAGCGGCCGCGGGGGCGACACAGATACGCAGTATTTT. This sequence encodes CASSGRGGDTDTQYF. Based on the CDR3 plus reference TRBV9 and TRBJ2-3, the full variable domain is DSGVTQTPKHLITATGQRVTLRCSPRSGDLSVYWYQQSLDQGLQFLIQYYNGEERAKGNILERFSAQQFPDLHSELNLSSLELGDSALYFCASSGRGGDTDTQYFGPGTRLTVL.